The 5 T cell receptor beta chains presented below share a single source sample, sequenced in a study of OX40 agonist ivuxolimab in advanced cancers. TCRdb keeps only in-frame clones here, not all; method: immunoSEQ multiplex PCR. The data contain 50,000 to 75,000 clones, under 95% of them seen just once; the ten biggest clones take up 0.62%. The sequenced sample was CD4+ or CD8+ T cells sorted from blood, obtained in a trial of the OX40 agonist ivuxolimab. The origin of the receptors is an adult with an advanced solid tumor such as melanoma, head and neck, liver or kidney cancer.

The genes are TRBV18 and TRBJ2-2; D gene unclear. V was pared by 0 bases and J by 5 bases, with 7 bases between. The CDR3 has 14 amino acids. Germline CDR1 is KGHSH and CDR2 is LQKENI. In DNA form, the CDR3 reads TGTGCCAGCTCACCACCTATGGGAACCGGGGAGCTGTTTTTT. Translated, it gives CASSPPMGTGELFF. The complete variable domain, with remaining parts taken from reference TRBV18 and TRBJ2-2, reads NAGVMQNPRHLVRRRGQEARLRCSPMKGHSHVYWYRQLPEEGLKFMVYLQKENIIDESGMPKERFSAEFPKEGPSILRIQQVVRGDSAAYFCASSPPMGTGELFFGEGSRLTVL.

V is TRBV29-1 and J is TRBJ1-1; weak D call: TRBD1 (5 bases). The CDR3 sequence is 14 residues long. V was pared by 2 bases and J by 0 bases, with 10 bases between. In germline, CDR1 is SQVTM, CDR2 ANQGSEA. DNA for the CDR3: TGCAGCGTTGAAAAGACAGCCCTGAACACTGAAGCTTTCTTT. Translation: CSVEKTALNTEAFF.

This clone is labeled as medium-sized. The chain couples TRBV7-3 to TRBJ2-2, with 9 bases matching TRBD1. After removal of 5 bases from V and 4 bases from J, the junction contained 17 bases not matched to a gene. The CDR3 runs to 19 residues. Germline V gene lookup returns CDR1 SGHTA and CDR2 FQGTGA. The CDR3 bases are TGTGCCAGCAGCCGACAGCGTGGGACAGGGAGAGGTATCACCGGGGAGCTGTTTTTT. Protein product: CASSRQRGTGRGITGELFF.

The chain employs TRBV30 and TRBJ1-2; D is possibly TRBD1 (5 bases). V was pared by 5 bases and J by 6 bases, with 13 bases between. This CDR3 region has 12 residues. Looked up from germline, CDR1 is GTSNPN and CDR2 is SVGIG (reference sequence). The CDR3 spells CAWVQVVDGYTF. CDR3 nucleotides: TGTGCCTGGGTACAGGTGGTCGATGGCTACACCTTC.

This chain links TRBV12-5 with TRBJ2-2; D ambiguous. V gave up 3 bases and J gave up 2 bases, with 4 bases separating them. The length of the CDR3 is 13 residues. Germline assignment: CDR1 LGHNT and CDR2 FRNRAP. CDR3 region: CASGLGNTGELFF. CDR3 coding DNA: TGTGCTAGTGGTTTAGGTAACACCGGGGAGCTGTTTTTT.